This record looks at one T cell receptor (beta chain) sequence and its context. Its antigen is not known. Trimming took 3 bases from V and 14 from J; bases not matched to a gene: 18. This CDR3 comprises 15 residues. CDR1 SGHVS and CDR2 FQNEAQ come from the germline V gene. Template material for TCR beta VDJ and CDR3 profiling consisted of genomic DNA. Each CDR3 protein gets one entry after TCRdb re-called the reads with MiXCR. Of about 270,000 distinct CDR3 sequences in the sample, 82% were seen once. Patients sequenced had flow cytometry evidence of CD8+CD57+ cell expansion. Every patient was diagnosed with severe acquired aplastic anemia. Blood sampling was performed on the patients, and none of them had received therapy by then. These data originate in a study of CD8+CD57+ T cells in acquired aplastic anemia. Study-wide context: Quantities of DNA derived from sorted CD4+ and CD8+ cells averaged around 3.2 ug.

Findings of the study overall: Both patients and controls carried the same twenty-nine CD8+ CDR3 sequences.

The sample consisted of sorted CD4+, CD8+, or CD8+CD57+ T cells (not recorded which) from PBMCs. The chain couples TRBV7-8 to TRBJ1-1; the match to TRBD1 covers 7 bases. The origin of this receptor is a human donor with aplastic anemia. CDR3 region: CASSFHPNGTAHAFF. The DNA of the CDR3 is TGTGCCAGCAGCTTTCATCCGAACGGGACAGCCCATGCCTTCTTT.